A selection of T cell receptor beta chains follows, all from one sample in a study of Graves' ophthalmopathy and Graves' hyperthyroidism. TCRdb called the multiplex PCR reads again in MiXCR, with one record for every CDR3 protein. Of some 380,000 distinct CDR3 sequences listed, approximately 15% were seen once; the top ten hold around 6.6%. The material sequenced was peripheral blood. Receptors originate from a woman aged 18-29 years with stable Graves' hyperthyroidism. Each CDR3 is given with its conserved first and last residue. A D gene is named only where the DNA matches it firmly. Clone size is not always given. Where it is, it says once, few, many or a class for expanded clones.

CDR3 length,J gene,D gene,clone size,V gene,CDR3 DNA,CDR3 protein
16,TRBJ2-3,TRBD2,few,TRBV12-3/TRBV12-4,TGTGCCAGCAGTTATTCGCTGGCGGGGGACACAGATACGCAGTATTTT,CASSYSLAGDTDTQYF
16,TRBJ1-6,TRBD1,many,TRBV19,TGTGCCAGCCTTCAAAAGTTTGGGACAGGAGTTTCACCCCTCCACTTT,CASLQKFGTGVSPLHF
15,TRBJ1-1,-,many,TRBV12-3/TRBV12-4,TGTGCCAGCACCCCAATGACGGTCTTTCGCACTGAAGCTTTCTTT,CASTPMTVFRTEAFF
19,TRBJ1-5,-,-,TRBV24-1,TGTGCCACCAGTCAGTCGACCCCGGGGGCGAGGTATAGCAATCAGCCCCAGCATTTT,CATSQSTPGARYSNQPQHF
15,TRBJ2-7,TRBD1,many,TRBV11-3,TGTGCCAGCAGCTTCCACGGGACAGGGCACTACGAGCAGTACTTC,CASSFHGTGHYEQYF
17,TRBJ1-1,-,many,TRBV9,TGTGCCAGCAGCGTAGGTTTAGGGGGGGCGCAGGACACTGAAGCTTTCTTT,CASSVGLGGAQDTEAFF
15,TRBJ2-2,-,many,TRBV20-1,TGCAGTGCTAGAGACGGGACAAAGAACACCGGGGAGCTGTTTTTT,CSARDGTKNTGELFF
14,TRBJ1-1,-,many,TRBV19,TGTGCCAGTACTGGGCGCCACATGAACACTGAAGCTTTCTTT,CASTGRHMNTEAFF
15,TRBJ2-2,TRBD2,many,TRBV7-2,TGTGCCAGCAGCTTCCTAGCGGGGGGGGCCGGGGAGCTGTTTTTT,CASSFLAGGAGELFF
20,TRBJ2-7,-,once,TRBV6-2/TRBV6-3,TGTGCCAGCAGTTACGGGATAGGGGAGATCCACTTTCTCAGCTCCTACGAGCAGTACTTC,CASSYGIGEIHFLSSYEQYF
15,TRBJ2-7,TRBD1,-,TRBV6-1,TGTGCCAGCAGTGTGTCCCCGGGACAGGTCTACGAGCAGTACTTC,CASSVSPGQVYEQYF
14,TRBJ2-5,-,many,TRBV11-3,TGTGCCAGCAGCTTTCCGTTCGAGGGAGAGACCCAGTACTTC,CASSFPFEGETQYF
16,TRBJ1-3,-,-,TRBV5-4,TGTGCCAGCAGCTTATCGGACCGCCACTCTGGAAACACCATATATTTT,CASSLSDRHSGNTIYF
13,TRBJ1-2,-,-,TRBV7-9,TGTGCCAGCAGCCCCCAGCGGGGCGAGGGCTACACCTTC,CASSPQRGEGYTF
11,TRBJ2-4,-,many,TRBV20-1,TGCAGTGCTAGAGATCGTAACATTCAGTACTTC,CSARDRNIQYF
13,TRBJ1-1,-,few,TRBV5-1,TGCGCCAGCAGCTTGGTTGGGATCACTGAAGCTTTCTTT,CASSLVGITEAFF
14,TRBJ1-2,-,many,TRBV6-1,TGTGCCAGCAGTGAAGCCGCAGGGTTTAATGGCTACACCTTC,CASSEAAGFNGYTF
13,TRBJ2-7,-,many,TRBV7-2,TGTGCCAGCAGCTCTCGGACAGACGACGAGCAGTACTTC,CASSSRTDDEQYF
13,TRBJ2-7,-,few,TRBV4-1,TGCGCCAGCAGCCAAGAAGCTGGTTACGAGCAGTACTTC,CASSQEAGYEQYF
16,TRBJ1-1,-,many,TRBV11-2,TGTGCCAGCAGCCAAGTGGCAGGGGTTTGGAACACTGAAGCTTTCTTT,CASSQVAGVWNTEAFF
15,TRBJ1-2,-,many,TRBV2,TGTGCCAGCAGTGTGGGGGACGCCTTTAACTATGGCTACACCTTC,CASSVGDAFNYGYTF
16,TRBJ1-2,TRBD1,-,TRBV6-1,TGTGCCAGCAGCCCCGGACGGACAGGGAGAAACTATGGCTACACCTTC,CASSPGRTGRNYGYTF
12,TRBJ1-1,-,few,TRBV18,TGTGCCAGCGCGGGATGGCGGACCGAAGCTTTCTTT,CASAGWRTEAFF
14,TRBJ1-1,-,-,TRBV19,TGTGCCAGTAGTAGGGTATTGAGAAACACTGAAGCTTTCTTT,CASSRVLRNTEAFF
16,TRBJ2-7,TRBD2,-,TRBV11-2,TGTGCCAGCAGCTCGGGACTAGCGGAGGGAGGATACGAGCAGTACTTC,CASSSGLAEGGYEQYF
16,TRBJ1-6,TRBD1,-,TRBV20-1,TGCAGTGCTAGTAGAGGGGCGGACAGGACCGGTTCACCCCTCCACTTT,CSASRGADRTGSPLHF
14,TRBJ1-1,-,many,TRBV6-5,TGTGCCAGCAGCCCCAGGAACATGAACACTGAAGCTTTCTTT,CASSPRNMNTEAFF
15,TRBJ2-7,-,many,TRBV12-3/TRBV12-4,TGTGCCAGCAGTTCCCGCACTGGGGTCTCCTACGAGCAGTACTTC,CASSSRTGVSYEQYF
15,TRBJ2-5,TRBD1,many,TRBV27,TGTGCCAGCAGTTTTGGGACAGGGCCACAAGAGACCCAGTACTTC,CASSFGTGPQETQYF
17,TRBJ1-5,-,-,TRBV19,TGTGCCAGTAGTATGAGACCCTCGGTCCAGCGGAATCAGCCCCAGCATTTT,CASSMRPSVQRNQPQHF
12,TRBJ1-2,-,many,TRBV2,TGTGCCAGCAGTGACAGTTCGGGAGGCTACACCTTC,CASSDSSGGYTF
17,TRBJ1-1,TRBD1,many,TRBV6-1,TGTGCCAGCAGTGAAGTGAGGGGGTGGACAGGGGGCACTGAAGCTTTCTTT,CASSEVRGWTGGTEAFF